These 15 T cell receptor beta chains were all obtained from the same sample, sequenced in a study of blood T cell repertoires in COVID-19. The repertoire was sequenced with immunoSEQ multiplex PCR; TCRdb's copy has only in-frame clones and lacks some. The sample consists of 90,000 to 120,000 clones, 85% to 95% of them appearing once. The source material was peripheral blood. All receptors derive from a woman aged 25 to 39 with acute or convalescent COVID-19.

The chain carries TRBV19 and TRBJ1-6; 8 nucleotides match TRBD1. Germline V lookup: CDR1 LNHDA, CDR2 SQIVND (reference sequence). The junction had 11 bases not matched to a gene; V was cut back by 4 bases and J by 9 bases. The CDR3 sequence is 16 residues long. The CDR3 protein is CASSTRAGGASSPLHF. CDR3 nucleotide sequence: TGTGCCAGTAGTACCCGTGCAGGGGGCGCTTCTTCACCCCTCCACTTT.

The V and J genes are TRBV13 and TRBJ1-2; a weak D match, TRBD1 (5 bases). The CDR3 runs to 18 residues. V shed 0 bases and J shed 1 base, with 18 bases lying between them. CDR1 is PRHDT and CDR2 is FYEKMQ in the germline V gene (reference sequence). The CDR3, as DNA: TGTGCCAGCAGCTTAGGCCCTAACGGGACTCCTTTTAACTATGGCTACACCTTC. This sequence encodes CASSLGPNGTPFNYGYTF.

The rearrangement links TRBV19 to TRBJ1-5, with 8 bases that match TRBD1. This CDR3 contains 16 residues. Trimming took 1 base from V and 6 from J; bases not matched to a gene: 8. Germline values: CDR1 LNHDA, CDR2 SQIVND (reference sequence). CDR3 DNA: TGTGCCAGTAGTATAGCCCCCCAGGGGGCTACTCAGCCCCAGCATTTT. Protein: CASSIAPQGATQPQHF.

The chain uses TRBV2 and TRBJ2-7, with D perhaps TRBD1 (6 bases). CDR3 length: 15 amino acids. CDR1 is SNHLY and CDR2 is FYNNEI in the germline V gene. The germline V and J ends were trimmed by 2 bases and 5 bases, with 16 bases remaining between them. The CDR3 protein is CASSETGPGYDEQYF. DNA of the CDR3: TGTGCCAGCAGTGAAACAGGGCCGGGTTATGACGAGCAGTACTTC.

The gene calls are TRBV4-3 and TRBJ2-1; TRBD2 is a possible D gene (5 bases). The CDR3 has 13 residues. The germline CDR1 and CDR2 sequences are LGHNA and YSLEER. The V end lost 3 bases, the J end lost 8 bases, and 11 bases lay between the germline ends. The CDR3 sequence: CASSQLSGDEQFF. The CDR3 coding sequence is TGCGCCAGCAGCCAGCTAAGCGGAGATGAGCAGTTCTTC.

The chain is built from TRBV5-1 and TRBJ1-5; the match to TRBD1 covers 8 bases. The length of the CDR3 is 15 residues. The V and J ends lost 0 bases and 4 bases, in that order; junction bases with no gene match: 3. Germline CDR1 is SGHRS and CDR2 is YFSETQ. The CDR3 DNA reads as TGCGCCAGCAGCTTGGGACAGGGGACTAATCAGCCCCAGCATTTT. It encodes CASSLGQGTNQPQHF.

J is TRBJ2-7 and V is TRBV7-2; possible D gene TRBD1, 5 bases. The germline V and J ends were trimmed by 1 base and 2 bases, with 15 bases remaining between them. The CDR3 has 16 residues. The germline CDR1 and CDR2 sequences are SGHTA and FQGNSA. The CDR3 DNA reads as TGTGCCAGCAGCTTAGAAGGCAGGGCCTCGACCTACGAGCAGTACTTC. Its protein is CASSLEGRASTYEQYF.

The chain is built from TRBV29-1 and TRBJ2-7; D ambiguous. This CDR3 region has 13 residues. The V end lost 3 bases, the J end lost 0 bases, and 9 bases lay between the germline ends. Germline loops: CDR1 SQVTM, CDR2 ANQGSEA. CDR3 sequence reads: CSVERLNSYEQYF. The CDR3 bases are TGCAGCGTTGAGAGGTTGAACTCCTACGAGCAGTACTTC.

The rearrangement links TRBV11-2 to TRBJ1-2; tentative D call: TRBD1 (6 bases). V lost 5 bases, J lost 7 bases, and 17 bases lay in between. CDR1 is SGHAT and CDR2 is FQNNGV in the germline V gene. The CDR3 has 14 amino acids. The CDR3 loop is CASSAVGQQSGYTF. The DNA for the CDR3 is TGTGCCAGCAGCGCCGTAGGACAGCAAAGTGGCTACACCTTC.

The chain recombines TRBV7-8 with TRBJ1-3; D might be TRBD1 (5 bases). CDR3 size: 15 residues. V lost 3 bases, J lost 1 base, and 10 bases lay in between. Germline V CDR1 and CDR2: SGHVS, FQNEAQ. This CDR3 is CASSFSTDSGNTIYF. In nucleotides, the CDR3 is TGTGCCAGCAGCTTTTCGACAGATTCTGGAAACACCATATATTTT.

The chain joins TRBV29-1 to TRBJ1-6; no clear D. CDR3 size: 14 residues. Germline CDR1 is SQVTM and CDR2 is ANQGSEA. The V end lost 4 bases, the J end lost 7 bases, and 14 bases lay between the germline ends. CDR3 sequence: CSVGQLGENSPLHF. In DNA form, the CDR3 reads TGCAGCGTTGGTCAGCTGGGAGAAAATTCACCCCTCCACTTT.

V usage is TRBV4-3 and J usage is TRBJ2-7; D uncertain. Trimming shortened V by 3 bases and J by 7 bases, and 13 bases separated the two germline ends. Germline V CDR1 and CDR2: LGHNA, YSLEER. The CDR3 is 13 amino acids. The CDR3 nucleotides read TGCGCCAGCAGCCAGGAGCTAGGCCGGGAGCAGTACTTC. Its translation: CASSQELGREQYF.

The J gene is TRBJ2-3, the V gene TRBV11-3, with 8 bases lining up with TRBD2. The CDR3 extends over 14 amino acids. Germline values: CDR1 SGHNT, CDR2 YENEEA. The V gene end was trimmed by 6 bases and the J gene end by 6 bases; junction bases not matched to a gene: 8. The CDR3 DNA reads as TGTGCCAGCAGAGAGTCAGCGGGGGCTGATACGCAGTATTTT. It encodes CASRESAGADTQYF. The whole variable domain, filled in from reference TRBV11-3 and TRBJ2-3, reads EAGVVQSPRYKIIEKKQPVAFWCNPISGHNTLYWYLQNLGQGPELLIRYENEEAVDDSQLPKDRFSAERLKGVDSTLKIQPAELGDSAVYLCASRESAGADTQYFGPGTRLTVL.

This chain joins TRBV7-9 and TRBJ2-5, with a tentative D call TRBD2 (5 bases). V dropped 0 bases and J dropped 1 base, with 9 bases sitting between them. This CDR3 is 15 amino acids long. The V gene's germline CDR1 is SEHNR and CDR2 FQNEAQ (reference sequence). The CDR3 spells CASSLARGPQETQYF. In DNA form, the CDR3 reads TGTGCCAGCAGCTTAGCTAGAGGGCCCCAAGAGACCCAGTACTTC.

V usage is TRBV14 and J usage is TRBJ1-6; D may be TRBD1 (6 bases). The V end lost 1 base, the J end lost 6 bases, and 13 bases lay between the germline ends. The CDR3 covers 16 residues. Per germline, CDR1 SGHDN and CDR2 FVKESK. The CDR3, as DNA: TGTGCCAGCAGCCAAGCACTTTACAGGGCTAATTCACCCCTCCACTTT. Translating it yields CASSQALYRANSPLHF.